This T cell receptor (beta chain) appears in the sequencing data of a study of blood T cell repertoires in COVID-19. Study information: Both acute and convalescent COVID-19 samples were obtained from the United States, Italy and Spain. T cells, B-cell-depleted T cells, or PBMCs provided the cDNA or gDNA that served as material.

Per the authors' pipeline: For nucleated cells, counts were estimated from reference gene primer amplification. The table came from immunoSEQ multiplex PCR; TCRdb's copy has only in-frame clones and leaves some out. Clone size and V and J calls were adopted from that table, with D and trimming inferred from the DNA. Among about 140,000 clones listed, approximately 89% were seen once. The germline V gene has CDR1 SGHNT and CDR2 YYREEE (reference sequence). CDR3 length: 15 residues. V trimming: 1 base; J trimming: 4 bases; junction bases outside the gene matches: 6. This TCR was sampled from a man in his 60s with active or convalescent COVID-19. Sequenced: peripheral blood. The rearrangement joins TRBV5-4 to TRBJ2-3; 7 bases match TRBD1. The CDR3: CASSLRFTGADTQYF. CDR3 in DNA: TGTGCCAGCAGCTTGAGGTTTACAGGGGCAGATACGCAGTATTTT.